This T cell receptor (beta chain) stems from a study of CD8 T cells in ankylosing spondylitis. Germline assignment: CDR1 SGHTS and CDR2 YDEGEE. V lost 7 bases to trimming and J lost 5 bases; unmatched junction nucleotides: 7. CDR3 length: 14 amino acids. The sample holds many counts of this clonotype. TCRdb recomputed calls from the 5' RACE reads with MiXCR, one row per CDR3 protein. The profile shows around 180,000 distinct CDR3 sequences, about an eighth of them singletons. This rearrangement joins TRBV5-8 to TRBJ2-1, with 9 bases matching TRBD2. Sequencing was done on a sample of blood, either unsorted or a sorted T cell fraction (not recorded which). This sequence was found in a female donor with ankylosing spondylitis or in good health (not recorded which). The DNA for the CDR3 is TGTGCCAGCCGGTCTCTAGCGGGGAACAATGAGCAGTTCTTC. Translating it yields CASRSLAGNNEQFF.